These 30 T cell receptor beta chains originate from one sample sequenced in a study of T cell responses to AZD1222 COVID-19 vaccine. This table comes from immunoSEQ multiplex PCR, and its TCRdb copy is limited to in-frame clones, with some not included. This table holds 140,000 to 150,000 clones, about 92% found once. The material was peripheral blood, obtained on day 0 of AZD1222 vaccination. The receptors were sampled from an adult in good health.

J is TRBJ2-2 and V is TRBV5-1, with 7 nucleotides matching TRBD2. V dropped 5 bases and J dropped 6; count of bases not matched to a gene: 1. CDR1 and CDR2 (germline): SGHRS, YFSETQ. The CDR3 spans 12 residues. The CDR3 DNA reads as TGCGCCAGCAGTCGGGGGGCCGGGGAGCTGTTTTTT. Translating it yields CASSRGAGELFF. The entire variable domain, with the rest obtained from reference TRBV5-1 and TRBJ2-2, is as follows: KAGVTQTPRYLIKTRGQQVTLSCSPISGHRSVSWYQQTPGQGLQFLFEYFSETQRNKGNFPGRFSGRQFSNSRSEMNVSTLELGDSALYLCASSRGAGELFFGEGSRLTVL.

The chain is built from TRBV6-4 and TRBJ1-2; D is uncertain. The germline CDR1 and CDR2 sequences are MRHNA and SNTAGT. Trimming left V 4 bases short and J 0 bases short, with 9 bases between. The CDR3 spans 14 residues. The CDR3: CASSVARTNYGYTF. CDR3 in DNA: TGTGCCAGCAGTGTCGCAAGAACTAACTATGGCTACACCTTC.

The rearrangement joins TRBV18 to TRBJ2-7; TRBD2 might be the D (6 bases). The CDR3 has 16 residues. Trimming shortened V by 5 bases and J by 0 bases, and 17 bases separated the two germline ends. Germline V gene sequence: CDR1 KGHSH, CDR2 LQKENI. This chain's CDR3 is CASSAAGGAFSYEQYF. As DNA, the CDR3 is TGTGCCAGCTCAGCCGCAGGAGGGGCCTTCTCCTACGAGCAGTACTTC.

The chain employs TRBV29-1 and TRBJ1-4, with D possibly being TRBD1 (6 bases). This CDR3 spans 13 amino acids. Per germline, CDR1 SQVTM and CDR2 ANQGSEA. The V end was cut by 5 bases, the J end by 2 bases, with 9 bases between. CDR3 sequence reads: CSVRGGTNEKLFF. For the CDR3, the DNA is TGCAGCGTTAGGGGGGGGACTAATGAAAAACTGTTTTTT. The whole variable domain, filled in from reference TRBV29-1 and TRBJ1-4, reads SAVISQKPSRDICQRGTSLTIQCQVDSQVTMMFWYRQQPGQSLTLIATANQGSEATYESGFVIDKFPISRPNLTFSTLTVSNMSPEDSSIYLCSVRGGTNEKLFFGSGTQLSVL.

V and J are TRBV6-5 and TRBJ2-2; D may be TRBD1 (5 bases). Deletions cut 4 bases from V and 5 bases from J, with 11 bases between. The CDR3 covers 14 residues. Per the germline V gene, CDR1 is MNHEY and CDR2 is SVGAGI. CDR3 residues: CASSSGRKTGELFF. The CDR3 nucleotides read TGTGCCAGCAGTTCAGGGCGGAAAACCGGGGAGCTGTTTTTT.

The chain links TRBV11-2 to TRBJ2-7, with D unclear. This CDR3 comprises 13 residues. V lost 4 bases and J 3 bases, leaving 10 bases between the germline ends. Per the germline V gene, CDR1 is SGHAT and CDR2 is FQNNGV. The CDR3 protein is CASSSRPGYEQYF. CDR3 nucleotide sequence: TGTGCCAGCAGCTCTCGGCCGGGCTACGAGCAGTACTTC. Looking up the rest from reference TRBV11-2 and TRBJ2-7 gives the full variable domain: EAGVAQSPRYKIIEKRQSVAFWCNPISGHATLYWYQQILGQGPKLLIQFQNNGVVDDSQLPKDRFSAERLKGVDSTLKIQPAKLEDSAVYLCASSSRPGYEQYFGPGTRLTVT.

This rearrangement joins TRBV4-2 to TRBJ2-2; 10 nucleotides line up with TRBD1. This CDR3 is 16 amino acids long. Trimming cost V 3 bases and J 3 bases; bases outside gene matches: 4. Germline CDR1 is LGHNA and CDR2 is YNFKEQ. CDR3 sequence (DNA): TGTGCCAGCAGCCATGGGGGACAGGGGTACACCGGGGAGCTGTTTTTT. Its translation: CASSHGGQGYTGELFF.

The genes are TRBV10-2 and TRBJ2-7; no definite D call. The CDR3 contains 13 residues. V shed 6 bases and J shed 3 bases, with 12 bases lying between them. CDR1 and CDR2 from the germline V gene are WSHSY and SAAADI. This CDR3 is CASRSPGDYEQYF. The CDR3 region has the DNA TGCGCCAGCAGGAGCCCCGGAGACTACGAGCAGTACTTC.

The V gene is TRBV29-1, the J gene TRBJ2-1, with 9 bases lining up with TRBD2. This CDR3 is built from 13 residues. V gave up 5 bases and J gave up 7 bases; unmatched junction bases: 6. The germline gives CDR1 SQVTM, CDR2 ANQGSEA. The CDR3 DNA is TGCAGCGTTAGGGCGGGAGGGCCGAATGAGCAGTTCTTC. It is translated as CSVRAGGPNEQFF.

The chain joins TRBV2 to TRBJ2-5; TRBD1 is a possible D gene (5 bases). Germline V gene data show CDR1 as SNHLY and CDR2 as FYNNEI. Trimming removed 8 bases from V and 2 bases from J, with 9 bases in between. The CDR3 loop spans 12 amino acids. The CDR3 region has the DNA TGTGCCAGCGAACAGGCTCAAGAGACCCAGTACTTC. It translates to CASEQAQETQYF.

This chain joins TRBV12-3 or TRBV12-4 and TRBJ1-1; D is unclear. With 5 bases removed from V and 9 bases from J, the gap between germline ends came to 13 bases. The CDR3 extends over 12 amino acids. The CDR3 here is CASSPSTGKAFF. In DNA form, the CDR3 reads TGTGCCAGCAGTCCCTCGACGGGGAAAGCTTTCTTT.

The J gene is TRBJ2-1, the V gene TRBV19; TRBD1 matches 8 bases. Germline assignment: CDR1 LNHDA and CDR2 SQIVND (reference sequence). The V gene end was trimmed by 5 bases and the J gene end by 4 bases; junction bases not matched to a gene: 10. The CDR3 has 16 amino acids. CDR3 DNA sequence: TGTGCCAGTAGTGACAGGGGCCTGACGGCTTACAATGAGCAGTTCTTC. The encoded protein is CASSDRGLTAYNEQFF.

The rearrangement uses TRBV7-3 and TRBJ1-6; tentatively, D is TRBD1 (5 bases). Germline V CDR1 and CDR2: SGHTA, FQGTGA. Deletions cut 2 bases from V and 8 bases from J, with 10 bases between. This CDR3 contains 14 residues. The CDR3 DNA is TGTGCCAGCAGCTTATTTATCAGGGATTCACCCCTCCACTTT. It specifies CASSLFIRDSPLHF.

The chain couples TRBV6-5 to TRBJ2-6, with TRBD1 identical over 8 bases. CDR3 length equals 16 residues. Germline CDR1 reads MNHEY; CDR2 reads SVGAGI. V dropped 4 bases and J dropped 4; count of bases not matched to a gene: 6. In DNA form, the CDR3 reads TGTGCCAGCAGTTCAACAGGGGGGTCAGGGGCCAACGTCCTGACTTTC. Translating it yields CASSSTGGSGANVLTF.

This clone has just one count. This chain links TRBV2 with TRBJ1-6; TRBD1 matches at 8 bases. CDR3 length: 15 amino acids. Germline loops: CDR1 SNHLY, CDR2 FYNNEI. J was trimmed by 9 bases and V by 6 bases; bases with no gene match: 10. In DNA, the CDR3 is TGTGCCAGCAGCTCGCAGGGGGCCAATAGTTCACCCCTCCACTTT. Translation gives CASSSQGANSSPLHF.

The V and J genes are TRBV18 and TRBJ1-1, with D possibly TRBD1 on 5 matching bases. Germline V gene sequence: CDR1 KGHSH, CDR2 LQKENI. Trimming took off 2 bases at V and 2 bases at J, with 9 bases between the two ends. This CDR3 contains 14 residues. The CDR3 protein is CASSPYGGNTEAFF. In DNA, the CDR3 is TGTGCCAGCTCACCATACGGGGGAAACACTGAAGCTTTCTTT.

This CDR3 reads CASSLVNSPLHF. CDR3 DNA: TGTGCCAGCAGCTTAGTTAATTCACCCCTCCACTTT. V usage is TRBV7-9 and J usage is TRBJ1-6; D gene unclear. Germline-derived CDR1 and CDR2 are SEHNR and FQNEAQ (reference sequence). The germline V and J ends were trimmed by 1 base and 6 bases, with 1 base remaining between them. The CDR3 totals 12 residues. Looking up the rest from reference TRBV7-9 and TRBJ1-6 gives the full variable domain: DTGVSQNPRHKITKRGQNVTFRCDPISEHNRLYWYRQTLGQGPEFLTYFQNEAQLEKSRLLSDRFSAERPKGSFSTLEIQRTEQGDSAMYLCASSLVNSPLHFGNGTRLTVT.

This clone is a singleton in its sample. The chain employs TRBV3-1 (or the pseudogene TRBV3-2) and TRBJ2-1; D may be TRBD2 (6 bases). The germline CDR1 and CDR2 sequences are LGHDT and YNNKEL (reference sequence). CDR3 size: 14 residues. The germline V and J ends were trimmed by 1 base and 14 bases, with 18 bases remaining between them. The CDR3 sequence: CASSQAVFGGSEFF. For the CDR3, the DNA is TGTGCCAGCAGCCAAGCGGTGTTCGGGGGAAGTGAGTTCTTC.

This clone has a single count. The J gene is TRBJ2-7, the V gene TRBV7-2; 10 nucleotides match TRBD2. This CDR3 comprises 15 residues. Germline V lookup: CDR1 SGHTA, CDR2 FQGNSA. J gave up 5 bases and V 5 bases, and 9 bases lay outside the gene matches. The CDR3 DNA sequence: TGTGCCAGCAGCCCGAGAGCGGGGGGGCCACACGAGCAGTACTTC. Its translation: CASSPRAGGPHEQYF. The whole variable domain, remainder taken from reference TRBV7-2 and TRBJ2-7, is GAGVSQSPSNKVTEKGKDVELRCDPISGHTALYWYRQSLGQGLEFLIYFQGNSAPDKSGLPSDRFSAERTGGSVSTLTIQRTQQEDSAVYLCASSPRAGGPHEQYFGPGTRLTVT.

This chain joins TRBV18 and TRBJ2-5; 12 bases align to TRBD2. The V and J ends lost 2 bases and 5 bases, in that order; junction bases with no gene match: 0. Germline CDR1 reads KGHSH; CDR2 reads LQKENI. This CDR3 has 14 residues. The CDR3 coding sequence is TGTGCCAGCTCACCAACTAGCGGGGGGGAGACCCAGTACTTC. It translates to CASSPTSGGETQYF.

This sequence joins TRBV19 and TRBJ2-3; maybe TRBD1 (6 bases). Trimming removed 6 bases from V and 6 bases from J, with 19 bases in between. CDR3 size: 15 residues. Looked up from germline, CDR1 is LNHDA and CDR2 is SQIVND (reference sequence). CDR3 loop: CASRSRDTYLDTQYF. CDR3 nucleotide sequence: TGTGCCAGTAGAAGCCGGGACACCTACCTGGATACGCAGTATTTT.

The J gene is TRBJ2-5, the V gene TRBV2; the D is unclear. Germline V gives CDR1 SNHLY, CDR2 FYNNEI. V lost 9 bases and J lost 5, with 13 bases in between. CDR3 length: 12 amino acids. The CDR3 sequence: CASGPLRETQYF. The CDR3 nucleotides are TGTGCCAGTGGTCCTCTGAGGGAGACCCAGTACTTC.

The J gene is TRBJ1-2, the V gene TRBV19; 12 nucleotides agree with TRBD1. The CDR3 length is 14 residues. Germline assignment: CDR1 LNHDA and CDR2 SQIVND (reference sequence). V lost 6 bases to trimming and J lost 8 bases; unmatched junction nucleotides: 7. The CDR3 region is CASRPGQGAPGYTF. The CDR3 DNA follows: TGTGCCAGTAGACCGGGACAGGGGGCGCCCGGCTACACCTTC.

The genes are TRBV5-4 and TRBJ1-2, with 7 bases identical to TRBD1. V lost 1 base to trimming and J lost 0 bases; unmatched junction nucleotides: 0. This CDR3 region has 14 residues. The germline CDR1 and CDR2 sequences are SGHNT and YYREEE (reference sequence). CDR3 sequence: CASSLTGANYGYTF. DNA for the CDR3: TGTGCCAGCAGCTTGACAGGGGCTAACTATGGCTACACCTTC.

The chain joins TRBV2 to TRBJ2-5; D gene ambiguous. V shed 4 bases and J shed 4 bases, with 4 bases lying between them. Germline V CDR1 and CDR2: SNHLY, FYNNEI. This CDR3 is 11 amino acids long. Here the CDR3 reads CASSVIETQYF. CDR3 DNA sequence: TGTGCCAGCAGTGTCATAGAGACCCAGTACTTC.

This clone was seen only once. This chain uses TRBV7-9 with TRBJ2-2, with D possibly being TRBD1 (5 bases). The CDR3 spans 15 residues. Germline V lookup: CDR1 SEHNR, CDR2 FQNEAQ (reference sequence). V was cut by 2 bases and J by 2 bases, with 9 bases left in between. CDR3 nucleotides: TGTGCCAGCAGCTTAAGCAGGGTAAACACCGGGGAGCTGTTTTTT. Its protein product is CASSLSRVNTGELFF.

This chain connects TRBV11-2 to TRBJ2-3, with D perhaps matching TRBD1 (7 bases). The germline V gene has CDR1 SGHAT and CDR2 FQNNGV. Trimming shortened V by 5 bases and J by 3 bases, and 18 bases separated the two germline ends. CDR3 length equals 16 residues. The CDR3 coding sequence is TGTGCCAGCAGCCCGAGGCAGGGGGGCGGGACAGATACGCAGTATTTT. Its protein is CASSPRQGGGTDTQYF. The full variable domain, with the rest looked up from reference TRBV11-2 and TRBJ2-3, is EAGVAQSPRYKIIEKRQSVAFWCNPISGHATLYWYQQILGQGPKLLIQFQNNGVVDDSQLPKDRFSAERLKGVDSTLKIQPAKLEDSAVYLCASSPRQGGGTDTQYFGPGTRLTVL.

The J gene is TRBJ1-2, the V gene TRBV5-1, with a possible D match to TRBD1 (5 bases). The V gene's germline CDR1 is SGHRS and CDR2 YFSETQ. The CDR3 is 14 residues long. Trimming shortened V by 0 bases and J by 6 bases, and 12 bases separated the two germline ends. CDR3 residues: CASSLAGGSDGYTF. The CDR3 bases are TGCGCCAGCAGCTTGGCCGGGGGGAGCGATGGCTACACCTTC.

This chain joins TRBV5-4 and TRBJ2-5; 7 nucleotides agree with TRBD1. The junction had 4 bases not matched to a gene; V was cut back by 3 bases and J by 2 bases. The CDR3 consists of 14 residues. CDR1 is SGHNT, CDR2 YYREEE, per germline (reference sequence). The CDR3 region has the DNA TGTGCCAGCAGCTCTCCGGGACAGCAAGAGACCCAGTACTTC. Protein: CASSSPGQQETQYF.

The chain is built from TRBV2 and TRBJ1-2; 7 bases agree with TRBD1. Losses at the gene ends were 8 bases for V and 5 bases for J; bases not matched to a gene: 8. The CDR3 has 13 amino acids. Germline CDR1 and CDR2: SNHLY and FYNNEI. Here the CDR3 reads CASRQGQRYGYTF. The CDR3 nucleotides are TGTGCCAGCCGCCAGGGACAGAGATATGGCTACACCTTC.